The rows below give T cell receptor beta chains drawn from one sample of a study of blood T cells in healthy people across ages. Via MiXCR, TCRdb re-called the 5' RACE reads, giving one row per CDR3 protein. The sample lists hundreds of thousands of distinct CDR3 sequences; roughly 32% were seen once. The sequenced sample consisted of blood. The receptors were gathered from a woman aged 80 or over in good health. The CDR3 runs from the conserved cysteine through the conserved F or W. The D gene is left open where the match is weak. Some rows mark clone size as missing; the rest say once, few, many or name a class of expanded clone.

v_call,j_call,d_call,clone_size,cdr3_aa,cdr3_nt
TRBV10-3,TRBJ1-1,-,many,CAISNQWNTEAFF,TGTGCCATCAGCAACCAGTGGAACACTGAAGCTTTCTTT
TRBV10-3,TRBJ1-1,TRBD1,-,CAILRQGSNTEAFF,TGTGCCATCCTCAGACAGGGGTCGAACACTGAAGCTTTCTTT
TRBV18,TRBJ2-1,-,many,CASSRRDITGDEQFF,TGTGCCAGCTCGCGACGGGACATAACGGGGGATGAGCAGTTCTTC
TRBV6-4,TRBJ2-1,-,many,CASPWASDRDEQFF,TGTGCCAGCCCTTGGGCTAGCGATAGGGATGAGCAGTTCTTC
TRBV20-1,TRBJ1-4,-,many,CSASQAGPEKLFF,TGCAGTGCTAGTCAGGCAGGGCCCGAAAAACTGTTTTTT
TRBV30,TRBJ1-2,TRBD1,few,CAWTPWGQENYGYTF,TGTGCCTGGACGCCATGGGGACAGGAAAACTATGGCTACACCTTC
TRBV4-3,TRBJ1-1,-,-,CASSQEGGPTEAFF,TGCGCCAGCAGCCAAGAAGGGGGGCCCACTGAAGCTTTCTTT
TRBV6-1,TRBJ1-5,-,few,CASSESGYSNQPQHF,TGTGCCAGCAGTGAGTCCGGTTATAGCAATCAGCCCCAGCATTTT
TRBV7-3,TRBJ1-1,TRBD1,-,CASSPTGGAFTEAFF,TGTGCCAGCAGCCCGACAGGGGGAGCATTCACTGAAGCTTTCTTT
TRBV4-3,TRBJ1-6,-,-,CASSQVINSPLHF,TGCGCCAGCAGCCAAGTGATTAATTCACCCCTCCACTTT
TRBV6-4,TRBJ2-1,TRBD2,-,CASSVGTSGVDEQFF,TGTGCCAGCAGTGTCGGGACTAGCGGGGTCGATGAGCAGTTCTTC
TRBV6-6,TRBJ2-7,-,once,CASSSLRDYEQYF,TGTGCCAGCAGTTCTCTGAGGGATTACGAGCAGTACTTC
TRBV6-5,TRBJ2-3,-,many,CASNDPGGTDTQYF,TGTGCCAGCAACGACCCCGGGGGTACAGATACGCAGTATTTT
TRBV18,TRBJ1-1,-,-,CASSPDKGGENTEAFF,TGTGCCAGCTCACCTGACAAGGGAGGAGAGAACACTGAAGCTTTCTTT
TRBV20-1,TRBJ2-1,TRBD2,-,CSAFSGILWHEQFF,TGCAGTGCCTTTAGCGGGATCCTTTGGCATGAGCAGTTCTTC
TRBV20-1,TRBJ2-3,-,-,CSASHSQYF,TGCAGTGCTAGTCACTCGCAGTATTTT
TRBV4-2,TRBJ1-2,-,few,CASSQGRQDGYTF,TGTGCCAGCAGCCAAGGGAGGCAGGATGGCTACACCTTC